This TCR beta chain was obtained from a study of blood T cell repertoires in COVID-19. Study as a whole: The United States, Italy and Spain supplied acute and convalescent COVID-19 samples. In each case, the material was cDNA or gDNA derived from T cells, B-cell-depleted T cells, or PBMCs.

In the original processing: Nucleated cell number was recorded as an estimate derived from reference gene primer amplification. Sequenced by immunoSEQ multiplex PCR; TCRdb stores in-frame clones only, minus some. D and trimming were read from the DNA, whereas the V and J calls and clone size are those reported in that table. The repertoire holds 290,000 or so clones, with about nine tenths as singletons. Per the germline V gene, CDR1 is LGHNA and CDR2 is YSLEER. Germline trimming cut 0 bases from V and 8 bases from J; bases unmatched to any gene: 6. The length of the CDR3 is 15 residues. Material: PBMCs or T cells enriched from blood (not recorded which). The chain combines TRBV4-3 with TRBJ1-4, with 7 bases aligning to TRBD1. This TCR was sampled from a woman aged 18 to 35 who had recovered from COVID-19. The DNA for the CDR3 is TGCGCCAGCAGCCAAGACTGGGACAGCGGGGAAAAACTGTTTTTT. This translates into CASSQDWDSGEKLFF.